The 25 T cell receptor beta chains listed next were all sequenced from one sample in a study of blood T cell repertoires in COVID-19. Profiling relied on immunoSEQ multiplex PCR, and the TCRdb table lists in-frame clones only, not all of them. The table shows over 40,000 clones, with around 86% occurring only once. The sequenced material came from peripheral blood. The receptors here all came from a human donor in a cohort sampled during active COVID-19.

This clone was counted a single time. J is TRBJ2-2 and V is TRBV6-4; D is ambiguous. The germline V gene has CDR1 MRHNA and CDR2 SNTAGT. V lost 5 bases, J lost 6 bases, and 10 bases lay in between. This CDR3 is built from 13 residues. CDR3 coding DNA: TGTGCCAGCAGTCCCGACATCCCCGGGGAGCTGTTTTTT. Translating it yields CASSPDIPGELFF.

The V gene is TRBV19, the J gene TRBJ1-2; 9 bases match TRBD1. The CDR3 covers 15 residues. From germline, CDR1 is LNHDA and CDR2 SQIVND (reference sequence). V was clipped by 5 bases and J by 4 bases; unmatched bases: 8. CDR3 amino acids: CASSFDRGSSYGYTF. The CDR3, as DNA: TGTGCCAGTAGTTTCGACAGGGGGAGTAGCTATGGCTACACCTTC. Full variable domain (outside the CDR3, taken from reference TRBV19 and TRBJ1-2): DGGITQSPKYLFRKEGQNVTLSCEQNLNHDAMYWYRQDPGQGLRLIYYSQIVNDFQKGDIAEGYSVSREKKESFPLTVTSAQKNPTAFYLCASSFDRGSSYGYTFGSGTRLTVV.

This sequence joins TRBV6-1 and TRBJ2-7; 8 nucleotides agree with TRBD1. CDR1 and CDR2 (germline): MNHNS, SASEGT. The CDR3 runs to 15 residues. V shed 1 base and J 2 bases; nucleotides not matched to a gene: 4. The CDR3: CASSEGRQGTYEQYF. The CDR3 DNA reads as TGTGCCAGCAGTGAAGGGCGACAGGGGACCTACGAGCAGTACTTC.

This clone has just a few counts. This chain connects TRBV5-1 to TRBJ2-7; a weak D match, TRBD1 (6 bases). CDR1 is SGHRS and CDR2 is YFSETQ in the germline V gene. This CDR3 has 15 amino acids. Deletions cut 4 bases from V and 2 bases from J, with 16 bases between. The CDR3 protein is CASSPHRTDPYEQYF. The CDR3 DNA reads TGCGCCAGCAGCCCGCATCGGACAGACCCCTACGAGCAGTACTTC.

The CDR3 DNA is TGTGCCAGCAGCTTGGGGAGTAGCGGGCGAGCGGATACGCAGTATTTT. This gives the protein CASSLGSSGRADTQYF. The V call is TRBV5-5, the J call TRBJ2-3; TRBD2 matches 7 bases. The length of the CDR3 is 16 residues. The V and J ends lost 0 bases and 6 bases, in that order; junction bases with no gene match: 10. Germline lookup yields CDR1 SGHKS and CDR2 YYEKEE (reference sequence).

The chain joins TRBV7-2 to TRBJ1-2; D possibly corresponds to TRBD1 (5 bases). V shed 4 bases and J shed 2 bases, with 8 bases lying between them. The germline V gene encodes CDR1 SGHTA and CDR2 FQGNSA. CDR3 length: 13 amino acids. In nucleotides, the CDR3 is TGTGCCAGCAGCTCCCGGGGGAACTATGGCTACACCTTC. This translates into CASSSRGNYGYTF.

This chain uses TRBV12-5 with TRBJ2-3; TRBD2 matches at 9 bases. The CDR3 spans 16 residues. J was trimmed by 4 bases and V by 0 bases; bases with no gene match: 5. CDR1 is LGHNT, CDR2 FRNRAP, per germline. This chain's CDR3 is CASGLVHSGSSDTQYF. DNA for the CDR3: TGTGCTAGTGGTTTGGTACATAGCGGGAGCTCAGATACGCAGTATTTT.

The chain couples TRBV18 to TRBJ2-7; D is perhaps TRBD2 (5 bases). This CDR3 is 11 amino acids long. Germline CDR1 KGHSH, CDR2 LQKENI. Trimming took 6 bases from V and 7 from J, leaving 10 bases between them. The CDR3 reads CASSREREQYF. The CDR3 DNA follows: TGTGCCAGCTCGAGGGAGAGGGAGCAGTACTTC.

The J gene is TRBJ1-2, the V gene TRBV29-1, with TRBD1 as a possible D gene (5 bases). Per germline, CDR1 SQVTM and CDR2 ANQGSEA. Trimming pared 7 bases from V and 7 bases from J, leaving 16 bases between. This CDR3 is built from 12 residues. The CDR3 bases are TGCAGCGCCGACGTAGGGGTTGCTGGCTACACCTTC. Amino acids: CSADVGVAGYTF.

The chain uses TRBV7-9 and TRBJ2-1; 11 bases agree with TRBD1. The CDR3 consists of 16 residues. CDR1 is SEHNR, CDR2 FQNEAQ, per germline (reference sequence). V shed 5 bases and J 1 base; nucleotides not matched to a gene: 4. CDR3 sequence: CASSPGQGGSYNEQFF. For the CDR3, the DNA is TGTGCCAGCAGCCCGGGACAGGGGGGTTCCTACAATGAGCAGTTCTTC.

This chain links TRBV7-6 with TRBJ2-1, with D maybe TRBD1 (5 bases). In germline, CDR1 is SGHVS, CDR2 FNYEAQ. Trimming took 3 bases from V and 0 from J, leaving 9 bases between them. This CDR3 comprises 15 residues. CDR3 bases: TGTGCCAGCAGCTTCGCAGGGCCCTCCTACAATGAGCAGTTCTTC. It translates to CASSFAGPSYNEQFF. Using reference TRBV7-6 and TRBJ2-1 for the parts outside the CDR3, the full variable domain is GAGVSQSPRYKVTKRGQDVALRCDPISGHVSLYWYRQALGQGPEFLTYFNYEAQQDKSGLPNDRFSAERPEGSISTLTIQRTEQRDSAMYRCASSFAGPSYNEQFFGPGTRLTVL.

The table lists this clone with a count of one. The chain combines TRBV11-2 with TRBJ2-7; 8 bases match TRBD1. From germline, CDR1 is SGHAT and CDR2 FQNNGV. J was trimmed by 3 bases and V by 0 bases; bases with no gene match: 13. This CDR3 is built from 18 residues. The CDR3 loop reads CASSLDLAGGVISYEQYF. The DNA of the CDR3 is TGTGCCAGCAGCTTAGATCTGGCAGGGGGCGTCATTAGCTACGAGCAGTACTTC.

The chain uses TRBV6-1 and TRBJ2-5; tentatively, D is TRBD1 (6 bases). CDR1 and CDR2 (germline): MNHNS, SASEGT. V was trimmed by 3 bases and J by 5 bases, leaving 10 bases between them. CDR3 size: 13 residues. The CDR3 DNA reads TGTGCCAGCAGTGAGGCAGGGGTCGAGACCCAGTACTTC. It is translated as CASSEAGVETQYF.

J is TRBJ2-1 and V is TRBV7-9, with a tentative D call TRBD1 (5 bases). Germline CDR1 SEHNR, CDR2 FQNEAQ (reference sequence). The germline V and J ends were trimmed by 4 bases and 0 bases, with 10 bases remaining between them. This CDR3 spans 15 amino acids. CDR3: CASSWGQHSYNEQFF. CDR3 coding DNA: TGTGCCAGCAGCTGGGGCCAGCACTCCTACAATGAGCAGTTCTTC.

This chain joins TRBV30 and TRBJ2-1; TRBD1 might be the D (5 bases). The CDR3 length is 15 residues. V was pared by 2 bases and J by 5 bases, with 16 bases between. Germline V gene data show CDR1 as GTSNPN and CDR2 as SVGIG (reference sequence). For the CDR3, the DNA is TGTGCCTGGAGTCCTCCCCCAGGGCTTGACAATGAGCAGTTCTTC. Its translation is CAWSPPPGLDNEQFF.

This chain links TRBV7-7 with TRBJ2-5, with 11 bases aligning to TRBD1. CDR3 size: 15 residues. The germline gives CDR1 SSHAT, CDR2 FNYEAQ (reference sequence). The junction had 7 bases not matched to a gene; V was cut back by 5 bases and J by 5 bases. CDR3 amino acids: CASSPGQGAGETQYF. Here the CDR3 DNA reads TGTGCCAGCAGCCCCGGACAGGGGGCCGGGGAGACCCAGTACTTC. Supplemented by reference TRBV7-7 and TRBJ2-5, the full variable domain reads GAGVSQSPRYKVTKRGQDVTLRCDPISSHATLYWYQQALGQGPEFLTYFNYEAQPDKSGLPSDRFSAERPEGSISTLTIQRTEQRDSAMYRCASSPGQGAGETQYFGPGTRLLVL.

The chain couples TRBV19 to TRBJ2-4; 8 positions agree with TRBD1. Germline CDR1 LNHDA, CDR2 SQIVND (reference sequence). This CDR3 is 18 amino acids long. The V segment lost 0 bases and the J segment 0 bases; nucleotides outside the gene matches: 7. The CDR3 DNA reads TGTGCCAGTAGTATAGAGCGCCTGGGACAGGCAGCCAAAAACATTCAGTACTTC. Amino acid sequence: CASSIERLGQAAKNIQYF.

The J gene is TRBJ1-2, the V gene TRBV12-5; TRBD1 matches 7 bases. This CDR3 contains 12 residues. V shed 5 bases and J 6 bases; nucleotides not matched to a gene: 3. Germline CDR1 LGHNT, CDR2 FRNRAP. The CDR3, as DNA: TGTGCTAGTGGTGGACAGGAGAATGGCTACACCTTC. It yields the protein CASGGQENGYTF. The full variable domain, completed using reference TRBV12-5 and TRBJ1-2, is DARVTQTPRHKVTEMGQEVTMRCQPILGHNTVFWYRQTMMQGLELLAYFRNRAPLDDSGMPKDRFSAEMPDATLATLKIQPSEPRDSAVYFCASGGQENGYTFGSGTRLTVV.

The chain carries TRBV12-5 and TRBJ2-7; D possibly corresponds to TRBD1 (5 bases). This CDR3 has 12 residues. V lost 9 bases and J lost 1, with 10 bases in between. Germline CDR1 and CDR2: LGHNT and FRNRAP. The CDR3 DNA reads TGTGCTAGCCAAGGGGATTCCTACGAGCAGTACTTC. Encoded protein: CASQGDSYEQYF.

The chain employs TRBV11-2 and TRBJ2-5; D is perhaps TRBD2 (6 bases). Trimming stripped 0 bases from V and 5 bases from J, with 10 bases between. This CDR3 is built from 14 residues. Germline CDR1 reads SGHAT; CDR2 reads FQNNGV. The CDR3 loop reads CASSLDLLAETQYF. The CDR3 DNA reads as TGTGCCAGCAGCTTAGATCTCCTAGCGGAGACCCAGTACTTC.

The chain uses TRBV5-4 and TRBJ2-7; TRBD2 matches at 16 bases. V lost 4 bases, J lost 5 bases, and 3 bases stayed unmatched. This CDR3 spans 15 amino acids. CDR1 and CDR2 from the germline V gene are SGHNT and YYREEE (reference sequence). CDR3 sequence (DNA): TGTGCCAGCAGCATGGGACTAGCGGGAGGGGACGAGCAGTACTTC. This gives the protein CASSMGLAGGDEQYF. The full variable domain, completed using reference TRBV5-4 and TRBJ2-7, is ETGVTQSPTHLIKTRGQQVTLRCSSQSGHNTVSWYQQALGQGPQFIFQYYREEENGRGNFPPRFSGLQFPNYSSELNVNALELDDSALYLCASSMGLAGGDEQYFGPGTRLTVT.

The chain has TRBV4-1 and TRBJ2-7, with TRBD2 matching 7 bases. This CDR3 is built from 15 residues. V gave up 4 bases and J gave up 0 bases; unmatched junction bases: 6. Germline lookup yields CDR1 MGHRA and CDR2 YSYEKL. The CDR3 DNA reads TGCGCCAGCAGCCCCCTCCTAGCGGTCTCCTACGAGCAGTACTTC. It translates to CASSPLLAVSYEQYF.

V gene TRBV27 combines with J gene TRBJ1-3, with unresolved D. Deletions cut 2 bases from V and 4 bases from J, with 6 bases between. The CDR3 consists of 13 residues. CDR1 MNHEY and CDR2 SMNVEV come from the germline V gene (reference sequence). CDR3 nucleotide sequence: TGTGCCAGCAGTTTACGCGAAGGAAACACCATATATTTT. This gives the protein CASSLREGNTIYF.

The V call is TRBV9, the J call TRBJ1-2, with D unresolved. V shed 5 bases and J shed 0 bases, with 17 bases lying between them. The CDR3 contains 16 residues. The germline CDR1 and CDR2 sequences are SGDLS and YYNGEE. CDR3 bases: TGTGCCAGCAGGTCCGTCTTAAAATCAGCTAACTATGGCTACACCTTC. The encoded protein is CASRSVLKSANYGYTF.

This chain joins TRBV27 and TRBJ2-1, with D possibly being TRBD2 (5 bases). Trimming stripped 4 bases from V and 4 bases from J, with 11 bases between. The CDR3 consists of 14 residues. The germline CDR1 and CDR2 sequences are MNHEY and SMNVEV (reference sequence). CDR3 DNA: TGTGCCAGCAGTTGGGTAGCGAAGTACAATGAGCAGTTCTTC. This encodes CASSWVAKYNEQFF.